The rows below give T cell receptor beta chains drawn from one sample of a study of blood T cell repertoires in COVID-19. This table comes from immunoSEQ multiplex PCR, and its TCRdb copy is limited to in-frame clones, with some not included. Of about 220,000 clones listed, about 86% were seen once; the top ten hold about 1.3%. The sequenced sample consisted of PBMCs or T cells enriched from blood (not recorded which). These receptors originate from a woman in her forties with acute COVID-19. CDR3s include the opening cysteine and the closing phenylalanine or tryptophan. The D gene is left open where the match is weak. Clone size, where shown, is once, few, many, or a class for clones that have expanded.

v_gene,j_gene,d_gene,abundance,CDR3aa,CDR3nt
TRBV7-9,TRBJ1-2,-,few,CASSLSGYGYTF,TGTGCCAGCAGCTTATCAGGCTATGGCTACACCTTC
TRBV11-3,TRBJ1-2,TRBD1,-,CASSDQGGYGYTF,TGTGCCAGCAGCGACCAGGGGGGCTATGGCTACACCTTC
TRBV7-7,TRBJ2-1,TRBD2,once,CASSSGLENEQFF,TGTGCCAGCAGCTCGGGACTAGAGAATGAGCAGTTCTTC
TRBV18,TRBJ2-6,TRBD1,-,CASSPDRAGANVLTF,TGTGCCAGCTCACCGGACAGGGCTGGGGCCAACGTCCTGACTTTC
TRBV15,TRBJ2-2,TRBD2,-,CATARTSAGELFF,TGTGCCACCGCCCGGACTAGTGCCGGGGAGCTGTTTTTT
TRBV18,TRBJ1-1,-,-,CASSLSRDTEAFF,TGTGCCAGCTCACTATCGAGGGACACTGAAGCTTTCTTT
TRBV6-4,TRBJ1-1,-,-,CASSEDYFEAFF,TGTGCCAGCAGTGAGGACTACTTCGAAGCTTTCTTT
TRBV6-1,TRBJ1-3,-,-,CASSALPQGMLDTIYF,TGTGCCAGCAGTGCACTCCCTCAGGGAATGCTCGACACCATATATTTT
TRBV13,TRBJ2-1,TRBD2,-,CASSLAGGSYNEQFF,TGTGCCAGCAGCTTAGCGGGGGGATCCTACAATGAGCAGTTCTTC
TRBV21-1,TRBJ1-5,-,-,CASSKGPQGCGNQPQHF,TGTGCCAGCAGCAAAGGTCCACAGGGATGCGGCAATCAGCCCCAGCATTTT
TRBV7-9,TRBJ1-4,-,once,CASSSWTGYNEKLFF,TGTGCCAGCAGCTCGTGGACGGGGTATAATGAAAAACTGTTTTTT
TRBV5-1,TRBJ2-7,TRBD1,once,CASQGAPYEQYF,TGCGCCAGCCAGGGGGCACCCTACGAGCAGTACTTC
TRBV28,TRBJ2-3,-,-,CASTRQGGGDTQYF,TGTGCCAGCACCCGACAGGGTGGAGGGGATACGCAGTATTTT
TRBV7-3,TRBJ2-7,-,-,CASSFSGAYEQYF,TGTGCCAGCAGCTTCAGCGGTGCCTACGAGCAGTACTTC
TRBV6-5,TRBJ1-1,-,many,CASSSPREDTEAFF,TGTGCCAGCAGTTCCCCGAGGGAGGACACTGAAGCTTTCTTT
TRBV27,TRBJ2-7,TRBD1,once,CASSRRDSTPYEQYF,TGTGCCAGCAGTCGAAGGGACAGCACCCCCTACGAGCAGTACTTC
TRBV5-4,TRBJ2-4,TRBD1,-,CASSSRQGGDIQYF,TGTGCCAGCAGCTCCCGACAGGGCGGCGACATTCAGTACTTC
TRBV18,TRBJ2-1,TRBD2,-,CASSPIAGGPNEQFF,TGTGCCAGCTCACCGATCGCGGGAGGCCCGAATGAGCAGTTCTTC
TRBV27,TRBJ1-4,-,-,CASSLEGREGKLFF,TGTGCCAGCAGTTTAGAGGGCAGGGAGGGAAAACTGTTTTTT
TRBV5-1,TRBJ2-5,-,-,CASPEKGETRETQYF,TGCGCCAGCCCAGAGAAGGGGGAGACGAGGGAGACCCAGTACTTC
TRBV7-7,TRBJ2-1,TRBD2,-,CASSTGGGNEQFF,TGTGCCAGCAGTACCGGGGGGGGAAATGAGCAGTTCTTC
TRBV6-5,TRBJ1-6,TRBD1,once,CASSYSGRGSQGSLHF,TGTGCCAGCAGTTACTCAGGCAGGGGGAGCCAAGGGTCCCTCCACTTT
TRBV4-2,TRBJ2-7,-,-,CASSQGAGLTYEQYF,TGTGCCAGCAGCCAAGGCGCAGGGTTGACCTACGAGCAGTACTTC
TRBV5-8,TRBJ2-2,TRBD1,-,CASSLEQGRTGELFF,TGTGCCAGCAGCTTGGAACAGGGGCGGACCGGGGAGCTGTTTTTT
TRBV7-3,TRBJ2-3,TRBD2,-,CASSLTGRLAGDTQYF,TGTGCCAGCAGCTTAACCGGGAGACTAGCGGGGGATACGCAGTATTTT
TRBV5-6,TRBJ2-4,-,-,CASSFPQGGALGDIQYF,TGTGCCAGCAGCTTCCCCCAGGGGGGAGCGTTGGGAGACATTCAGTACTTC
TRBV15,TRBJ1-5,-,many,CATSVHRSNQPQHF,TGTGCCACCAGCGTACACAGGAGCAATCAGCCCCAGCATTTT
TRBV27,TRBJ1-2,-,-,CASSLSKGLDGYTF,TGTGCCAGCAGTTTATCGAAGGGGTTGGATGGCTACACCTTC
TRBV4-3,TRBJ1-4,-,-,CASSQGVLRVPNEKLFF,TGCGCCAGCAGCCAAGGCGTCTTGAGGGTCCCTAATGAAAAACTGTTTTTT
TRBV30,TRBJ1-5,-,-,CAWSPRLPYQPQHF,TGTGCCTGGAGTCCTCGTCTTCCGTATCAGCCCCAGCATTTT
TRBV18,TRBJ1-5,TRBD1,-,CASSPTGVGNQPQHF,TGTGCCAGCTCACCTACAGGGGTTGGGAATCAGCCCCAGCATTTT
TRBV7-8,TRBJ1-2,TRBD1,once,CASSYQGQGYGYTF,TGTGCCAGCAGCTACCAAGGACAGGGCTATGGCTACACCTTC
TRBV4-3,TRBJ1-4,-,-,CASSHPGEERANEKLFF,TGCGCCAGCAGCCACCCAGGGGAAGAAAGGGCCAATGAAAAACTGTTTTTT
TRBV23-1,TRBJ1-4,TRBD1,-,CASSHGQGATNEKLFF,TGCGCCAGCAGTCACGGACAGGGTGCAACTAATGAAAAACTGTTTTTT
TRBV4-3,TRBJ2-2,-,-,CASSQDQRAGELFF,TGCGCCAGCAGCCAAGATCAGCGGGCCGGGGAGCTGTTTTTT
TRBV25-1,TRBJ2-1,TRBD1,-,CASSGTGAHNEQFF,TGTGCCAGCAGTGGGACAGGAGCACACAATGAGCAGTTCTTC
TRBV10-2,TRBJ1-5,-,-,CASSESWGQQPQHF,TGCGCCAGCAGTGAGTCCTGGGGACAACAGCCCCAGCATTTT
TRBV28,TRBJ1-2,-,-,CASSTPPPGGARGYTF,TGTGCCAGCAGTACACCTCCTCCGGGGGGGGCGCGAGGCTACACCTTC